The table lists the clone carrying this T cell receptor beta chain with a few counts. This sample was included in a study of T cell repertoires in cytomegalovirus infection. Study summary: Public TCR beta signatures marked donors with CMV infection and the matching HLA.

TCRdb ran MiXCR on the reads and lists one entry per CDR3 protein. The table lists some 180,000 distinct CDR3 sequences, about 15% of them singletons. Germline CDR1 MNHEY, CDR2 SMNVEV (reference sequence). Trimming stripped 6 bases from V and 3 bases from J, with 15 bases between. The CDR3 covers 15 residues. The sequencing sample was made of CD8+ T cells from PBMCs. The clonotype comes from a human donor in good health (CMV status not recorded). Some clones in this sample may be carry-over from other donors' samples. The chain combines TRBV27 with TRBJ1-5; tentatively, D is TRBD1 (6 bases). CDR3 bases: TGTGCCAGCAGCTCGGGCAGGGGATACAATCAGCCCCAGCATTTT. Translating it yields CASSSGRGYNQPQHF.